This T cell receptor beta chain was profiled in a study of T cells in localized non-small cell lung cancer. Overall study results and limits: Uninvolved adjacent lung showed the highest T cell clonality, exceeding tumor. Elevated blood T cell density was associated with longer overall survival. Since sequencing was restricted to only one region of the tumor, intratumor heterogeneity remains a possibility. A median about 54 of the top 100 tumor clones appeared in adjacent lung.

Germline V lookup: CDR1 MRHNA, CDR2 SNTAGT. J lost 10 bases, V lost 3 bases, and 8 bases had no gene match. This CDR3 is 15 amino acids long. Concerning this clone: The antigen remains undetermined.

Profiled with immunoSEQ multiplex PCR; TCRdb holds only in-frame clones, not every one. The data hold more than 50,000 clones, with over 80% observed a single time. Sequenced here: peripheral blood, sampled before any cancer treatment. V usage is TRBV6-4 and J usage is TRBJ2-3, with TRBD2 identical over 12 bases. This TCR was sampled from a female donor aged 60 or older with stage II squamous cell lung carcinoma. The CDR3 loop reads CASSDEASGGAPQYF. CDR3 coding DNA: TGTGCCAGCAGTGATGAGGCTAGCGGGGGGGCCCCGCAGTATTTT.